These 5 T cell receptor beta chains were all obtained from the same sample, sequenced in a study of lymphopenia after photon versus proton radiotherapy. The table came from immunoSEQ multiplex PCR; TCRdb's copy has only in-frame clones and leaves some out. Of approximately 30,000 clones detected, approximately 85% appear once; the ten largest clones hold around 29%. This specimen was peripheral blood, taken from a patient treated with photon-based radiotherapy. These receptors were taken from a man aged 50-59 years with gastric cancer.

The gene calls are TRBV7-9 and TRBJ1-4, with a possible D match to TRBD1 (5 bases). Trimming removed 8 bases at V and 4 bases at J, with 11 bases between. Germline CDR1 is SEHNR and CDR2 is FQNEAQ (reference sequence). CDR3 length equals 13 residues. CDR3 nucleotide sequence: TGTGCCAGCGAAACAGGATATAATGAAAAACTGTTTTTT. Translated, it gives CASETGYNEKLFF.

V is TRBV29-1 and J is TRBJ1-2; tentative D call: TRBD1 (5 bases). Per the germline V gene, CDR1 is SQVTM and CDR2 is ANQGSEA. Trimming stripped 3 bases from V and 0 bases from J, with 8 bases between. This CDR3 has 13 amino acids. Here the CDR3 reads CSVEGDSNYGYTF. CDR3 bases: TGCAGCGTTGAGGGGGACTCTAACTATGGCTACACCTTC.

V gene TRBV5-8 combines with J gene TRBJ1-5; 8 bases map to TRBD1. Germline CDR1 is SGHTS and CDR2 is YDEGEE. V shed 5 bases and J 2 bases; nucleotides not matched to a gene: 6. The CDR3 is made up of 15 amino acids. This CDR3 is CASSLGQGGNQPQHF. The CDR3 DNA reads TGTGCCAGCAGTTTAGGACAGGGCGGCAATCAGCCCCAGCATTTT.

The V call is TRBV18, the J call TRBJ1-1; D not resolved. Germline V CDR1 and CDR2: KGHSH, LQKENI. Trimming cost V 2 bases and J 1 base, with 5 bases left between them. The CDR3 is 13 residues long. CDR3 DNA: TGTGCCAGCTCACCATTCAGGAACACTGAAGCTTTCTTT. Its translation is CASSPFRNTEAFF.

This chain uses TRBV9 with TRBJ2-4; D unclear. The V and J ends lost 0 bases and 0 bases respectively, with 10 bases between them. Germline assignment: CDR1 SGDLS and CDR2 YYNGEE. CDR3 length: 16 residues. CDR3 in DNA: TGTGCCAGCAGCGTAGGGGAAGGGTTAGCCAAAAACATTCAGTACTTC. Translated, it gives CASSVGEGLAKNIQYF.